This TCR beta chain was retrieved from a study of T cell clusters in autoimmune cytopenias (dated by TCRdb to about 2019). Concerning the study at large: A median TRB sequencing depth of 50,000 to 65,000 reads per sample was reached, and a median of around 2,300 distinct TRB clonotypes per sample was obtained. Alongside healthy, CLL and autoimmune hepatitis controls, autoimmune cytopenia patients had their peripheral blood TRB and IGH repertoires sequenced at active disease and again during treatment follow-up. The study aimed to test whether autoimmune cytopenia patients carry a disease-specific immune repertoire signature usable as a blood-based biomarker. The investigation overall reported the following: The T cell clusters were defined in silico only, and their functional role remained to be validated experimentally. Healthy donors showed roughly 3-fold more exclusive TRB clusters than active autoimmune hepatitis patients, consistent with an autoimmunity-wide signature. GLIPH suggested that primary autoimmune cytopenia patients lacked physiological T cell clusters: 45 to 55 clusters were exclusive to healthy donors versus some 16 exclusive to patients. TRB repertoire shifts, with less even repertoires in secondary cytopenia and CLL, mostly reflected lymphoma bias rather than autoimmunity. In the comparison of secondary cytopenia with CLL, no cluster-lack signature showed up, apparently because the dominant lymphoma-associated repertoire masked the signature.

TRB rearrangements were amplified by multiplex PCR using a touch-down protocol with TRB-A and TRB-B primer pools mixed in one tube. Illumina adapters and sample indices were added to the amplicons through two consecutive PCR reactions using Phusion HS II polymerase. The amplicons were gel-purified using the NucleoSpin Gel and PCR Clean-up kit, after which quantification was performed by Qubit and quality was checked on an Agilent 2100 Bioanalyzer. Libraries were sequenced on an Illumina MiSeq using 600-cycle, single-indexed, paired-end runs. In the paper's pipeline: MiXCR version 2.1.12 with the default MiXCR reference library was used to align and assemble TRB reads. Each unique CDR3 nucleotide sequence defined a clone, and only productive sequences with at least two reads were analysed. To assess repertoire diversity, an R script computed alpha-parameterized diversity profiles (alpha 0 to 5), which included the Shannon (alpha 1) and Simpson (alpha 2) indices. Combinatorial TRB VJ usage was calculated with the tcR package and was compared between cohorts by principal component analysis performed with ade4. Using GLIPH, TCRbeta CDR3s were clustered on pairs of cohorts matched for age and read depth, and a Wilcoxon test was used to compare cluster frequencies. TCRdb reprocessed the reads, reporting each CDR3 protein sequence once and no DNA. TCRdb's processing, not the authors', yielded these V and J calls. This sample's clone table shows some 5,900 distinct CDR3 sequences. Of the sample, roughly 8% is held by the ten largest clones.

With respect to this clonotype: The antigen it binds to is not known.

Each sample's TRB amplification started from roughly 270 ng of peripheral blood genomic DNA, which corresponds to 38,000 or so genome equivalents. Sequenced input: peripheral blood. The clonotype was recovered from a human donor with an autoimmune cytopenia or autoimmune hepatitis (not recorded which).

The CDR3 protein is CASSSQGGRMNTEAFF. The chain is assembled from TRBV6-2 or TRBV6-3 and TRBJ1-1; TCRdb picks TRBD1, but there is no DNA to check that call. The CDR3 measures 16 amino acids from cysteine to phenylalanine. No DNA sequence was recorded. Reading the germline V gene gives CDR1 MNHEY and CDR2 SVGEGT.